These 22 T cell receptor beta chains came from one sample sequenced in a study of metastatic and nonmetastatic thyroid tumors. TCRdb re-called the PCR reads with MiXCR. The sample records about 40,000 clones, 18% being singletons. Patients were all untreated before their thyroid surgery. The sequenced material came from tumor tissue. The receptors come from a female donor with papillary thyroid cancer or a benign thyroid nodule (not recorded which). Some clones in this sample may be carry-over from other donors' samples.

Many counts were recorded for this clone. The chain links TRBV28 to TRBJ2-6, with a possible D match to TRBD2 (5 bases). The CDR3 has 15 residues. Trimming shortened V by 6 bases and J by 0 bases, and 9 bases separated the two germline ends. Germline V gives CDR1 MDHEN, CDR2 SYDVKM. For the CDR3, the DNA is TGTGCCAGCAGATCACGGGGCTCTGGGGCCAACGTCCTGACTTTC. It is translated as CASRSRGSGANVLTF.

By proportion, this clone is medium-sized. The chain couples TRBV6-5 to TRBJ2-1, with D uncertain. The germline CDR1 and CDR2 sequences are MNHEY and SVGAGI. This CDR3 has 11 residues. The V and J ends lost 2 bases and 10 bases respectively, with 6 bases between them. The CDR3 reads CASSYKGEQFF. In nucleotides, the CDR3 is TGTGCCAGCAGTTACAAGGGAGAGCAGTTCTTC.

In its sample, this clone was seen many times. The rearrangement joins TRBV7-8 to TRBJ2-1; 10 bases agree with TRBD1. Per germline, CDR1 SGHVS and CDR2 FQNEAQ. The ends lost 5 bases at V and 0 bases at J; junction bases unmatched: 10. This CDR3 comprises 18 residues. CDR3 in amino acids: CASSPPGGQGSSYNEQFF. CDR3 in DNA: TGTGCCAGCAGCCCCCCGGGGGGACAGGGGAGCTCCTACAATGAGCAGTTCTTC.

This clone was observed many times. The chain recombines TRBV6-2 or TRBV6-3 with TRBJ2-3, with 7 nucleotides matching TRBD2. The CDR3 sequence is 15 residues long. Unmatched junction bases numbered 3, after V lost 2 bases and J lost 1 base. The germline CDR1 and CDR2 sequences are MNHEY and SVGEGT. The CDR3 loop reads CASSYTRGGTDTQYF. The CDR3 DNA reads TGTGCCAGCAGTTACACCCGGGGGGGCACAGATACGCAGTATTTT.

At least ten counts were recorded for this clone. The chain employs TRBV7-2 and TRBJ1-2; the D gene is possibly TRBD1 (6 bases). The CDR3 length is 14 residues. V shed 5 bases and J shed 2 bases, with 12 bases lying between them. CDR1 and CDR2 (germline): SGHTA, FQGNSA. The CDR3 sequence: CASSQGGANYGYTF. As DNA, the CDR3 is TGTGCCAGCAGCCAAGGGGGGGCCAACTATGGCTACACCTTC.

The table lists this clone with many counts. The V and J genes are TRBV27 and TRBJ1-5, with D possibly matching TRBD1 (5 bases). Per germline, CDR1 MNHEY and CDR2 SMNVEV (reference sequence). There are 14 residues in the CDR3. The ends were cut back, 1 base at V and 3 bases at J, with 7 bases in the middle. The CDR3 nucleotides are TGTGCCAGCAGTTTATGGGGGGACAATCAGCCCCAGCATTTT. This translates into CASSLWGDNQPQHF.

In its sample, this clone was seen many times. The J gene is TRBJ1-1, the V gene TRBV7-9; D remains ambiguous. Per the germline V gene, CDR1 is SEHNR and CDR2 is FQNEAQ (reference sequence). V was cut by 2 bases and J by 2 bases, with 6 bases left in between. The CDR3 extends over 13 amino acids. The CDR3 DNA is TGTGCCAGCAGCTTATCCCAAAACACTGAAGCTTTCTTT. It encodes CASSLSQNTEAFF.

This clone was recorded at least ten times. The V gene is TRBV5-1, the J gene TRBJ2-7; 7 bases are shared with TRBD1. Germline CDR1 reads SGHRS; CDR2 reads YFSETQ. CDR3 length: 15 residues. Trimming took 0 bases from V and 1 from J; bases not matched to a gene: 4. In nucleotides, the CDR3 is TGCGCCAGCAGCTTGGGACAGGGAATTTCCTACGAGCAGTACTTC. Amino acids: CASSLGQGISYEQYF.

V and J are TRBV11-2 and TRBJ2-5; 7 bases line up with TRBD1. V lost 7 bases and J lost 3; bases outside the gene matches: 8. Germline-derived CDR1 and CDR2 are SGHAT and FQNNGV. This CDR3 has 14 residues. DNA of the CDR3: TGTGCCAGCAATCCCGTTGGGACAGAAGAGACCCAGTACTTC. This codes for CASNPVGTEETQYF.

The chain links TRBV27 to TRBJ1-2; 7 nucleotides line up with TRBD1. Germline loops: CDR1 MNHEY, CDR2 SMNVEV (reference sequence). Trimming at V came to 5 bases and at J to 3 bases, leaving 9 bases not matched to a gene. The CDR3 consists of 15 residues. As DNA, the CDR3 is TGTGCCAGCAGTCGGGACAGCTCGTCTTACTATGGCTACACCTTC. Translating it yields CASSRDSSSYYGYTF.

This clone was found a few times. With a much larger clone just one base away, this may be a read error. The chain combines TRBV2 with TRBJ2-5; D unresolved. This CDR3 is 12 amino acids long. Looked up from germline, CDR1 is SNHLY and CDR2 is FYNNEI. Trimming cost V 6 bases and J 5 bases, with 10 bases left between them. CDR3: CASSRKVETQYF. The CDR3 nucleotides read TGTGCCAGCAGCCGAAAGGTGGAGACCCAGTACTTC.

At least ten counts were recorded for this clone. The chain carries TRBV5-1 and TRBJ2-7; D perhaps matches TRBD2 (6 bases). V was shortened by 5 bases and J by 5 bases, with 17 bases between the two germline ends. The germline CDR1 and CDR2 sequences are SGHRS and YFSETQ. This CDR3 is built from 14 residues. DNA for the CDR3: TGCGCCAGCAGTGATCCAGGGAGGATCCACGAGCAGTACTTC. Protein product: CASSDPGRIHEQYF.

By share, this clone ranks as medium-sized. The genes are TRBV5-1 and TRBJ1-2, with 8 positions matching TRBD1. V shed 3 bases and J 1 base; nucleotides not matched to a gene: 5. From germline, CDR1 is SGHRS and CDR2 YFSETQ. CDR3 length: 15 residues. This chain's CDR3 is CASSSGTGFNYGYTF. Here the CDR3 DNA reads TGCGCCAGCAGCTCCGGGACAGGCTTTAACTATGGCTACACCTTC.

This clone came up many times. The chain uses TRBV6-1 and TRBJ1-6; 9 bases line up with TRBD1. Per germline, CDR1 MNHNS and CDR2 SASEGT. V lost 6 bases and J lost 11; bases outside the gene matches: 8. The CDR3 has 14 residues. Here the CDR3 reads CASSQGTGLAPLHF. CDR3 DNA: TGTGCCAGCAGCCAAGGGACAGGGCTAGCACCCCTCCACTTT.

There are a few counts of this clone. The chain links TRBV6-1 to TRBJ2-3; 14 bases agree with TRBD2. The CDR3 runs to 16 residues. V gave up 6 bases and J gave up 3 bases; unmatched junction bases: 5. Germline values: CDR1 MNHNS, CDR2 SASEGT. Written as DNA, the CDR3 is TGTGCCAGCAGACCGACTAGCGGGGGGGAAACAGATACGCAGTATTTT. Encoded protein: CASRPTSGGETDTQYF.

With regard to this clone: A much larger clone is a single base away; this may be a read error. V usage is TRBV7-9 and J usage is TRBJ2-5; perhaps TRBD1 as D (6 bases). Looked up from germline, CDR1 is SEHNR and CDR2 is FQNEAQ (reference sequence). The CDR3 is 15 residues long. The CDR3 loop reads CASSPRTAGLKTHYF. CDR3 sequence (DNA): TGTGCCAGCAGCCCACGGACAGCCGGATTGAAGACCCATTACTTC.

Note on this clone: This may be a read error, as it is one base from a much larger clone. Since no conserved phenylalanine or tryptophan closes the CDR3, a read error is the likely cause. The V gene is TRBV19, the J gene TRBJ2-5; the D is unclear. CDR1 is LNHDA and CDR2 is SQIVND in the germline V gene (reference sequence). The CDR3 loop spans 11 amino acids. CDR3: CGPEGPETQYL. Written as DNA, the CDR3 is TGTGGACCGGAAGGGCCAGAGACCCAGTACCTC.

This clone was recorded at least ten times. The CDR3 DNA follows: TGCGCCAGCAGCTTGTATGGCAGCGAAAGCTCCTACAATGAGCAGTTCTTC. Translated, it gives CASSLYGSESSYNEQFF. This chain uses TRBV5-1 with TRBJ2-1; D is unresolved. CDR3 length: 17 amino acids. CDR1 is SGHRS, CDR2 YFSETQ, per germline. V was trimmed by 1 base and J by 0 bases, leaving 14 bases between them.

To note about this clone: A much larger clone sits a single nucleotide away, making a read error possible. V and J are TRBV20-1 and TRBJ2-5; D unresolved. Trimming took 5 bases from V and 5 from J, leaving 6 bases between them. This CDR3 contains 10 residues. Germline lookup yields CDR1 DFQATT and CDR2 SNEGSKA (reference sequence). The CDR3 DNA reads TGCAGTGCTCTCATGGAGACCCAGTACTTC. It yields the protein CSALMETQYF.

The chain uses TRBV7-2 and TRBJ2-1, with 7 bases that match TRBD1. The CDR3 covers 14 residues. Germline V gene lookup returns CDR1 SGHTA and CDR2 FQGNSA. J gave up 4 bases and V 3 bases, and 3 bases lay outside the gene matches. CDR3 nucleotides: TGTGCCAGCAGCTTCGACAGGGCTTACAATGAGCAGTTCTTC. Encoded protein: CASSFDRAYNEQFF.

In this sample, this clone is medium-sized (0.01 to 0.1%). The chain employs TRBV6-2 or TRBV6-3 and TRBJ2-3, with a possible D match to TRBD1 (6 bases). Trimming stripped 5 bases from V and 6 bases from J, with 27 bases between. The CDR3 is made up of 18 amino acids. Germline loops: CDR1 MNHEY, CDR2 SVGEGT. The CDR3 DNA reads as TGTGCCAGCAGTCATACCCCAGGGACACCCATGATTTCGGATACGCAGTATTTT. The encoded protein is CASSHTPGTPMISDTQYF.

The table lists this clone with many counts. J is TRBJ2-3 and V is TRBV5-4; TRBD2 matches 9 bases. Germline lookup yields CDR1 SGHNT and CDR2 YYREEE (reference sequence). V lost 0 bases and J lost 3; bases outside the gene matches: 14. The CDR3 is 19 amino acids. CDR3 bases: TGTGCCAGCAGCTTGGTTAGTAGCGGGAGTCAAGAAGTGACAGATACGCAGTATTTT. Its translation: CASSLVSSGSQEVTDTQYF.